Detailed here is one T cell receptor beta chain. The specificity of this receptor is unknown. No base qualities exist here, and no much larger clone lies one base off it. Healthy HIV-negative adults with no recently reported acute infections or vaccinations were included as donors. All donors were Caucasian adults living in Nashville, Tennessee, USA. Magnetic negative selection was used to enrich CD4+ T cells, after which naive cells were positively selected on CD45RA and the negative fraction became the memory subset. After blood collection by leukapheresis, PBMCs were isolated using Ficoll-Histopaque density gradient centrifugation and then cryopreserved in the vapor phase of liquid nitrogen. Analytical flow cytometry was used to check the purity and quantity of each magnetically sorted T cell population. From each sorted fraction, genomic DNA was isolated and quantified by UV absorbance on a Nanodrop 2000c.

V loses 1 base, J loses 7 bases, and the germline ends lie 14 bases apart. The germline V gene sets CDR1 to MNHEY and CDR2 to SVGAGI. The CDR3 runs 14 residues from the cysteine to the phenylalanine. Left in the record is the CDR3 DNA by itself, 42 bases read in frame from the first base. The source of the sample is a study of shared clonotypes between healthy human individuals (dated by TCRdb to 2020 to 2021). For the wider study: Three men and two women, aged 18 to 49 years, made up the cohort. For each donor, CD4 naive and CD4 memory were each given three plates, CD8 naive was given two plates, and CD8 memory was given one plate. Blood TCR repertoires of roughly five healthy adults were deeply sequenced to estimate repertoire size and the extent of clonotype sharing between individuals. Different laboratories and diverse techniques were used to prepare libraries and sequence TCR repertoires, to increase sequencing depth and limit assay-specific biases. Leukapheresis yielded between about 0.85 and 9.5 billion PBMCs per donor. What the study reported, not specific to this receptor: Sampling was restricted to blood, and TCR repertoires in tissues likely differ from the TCR repertoires found in blood. Pairwise subsampling led to the expectation that sequencing depth would affect the degree of clonotype sharing among donors. Across four donors, approximately 5% of naive CD4, around 3.3% of naive CD8, under 2.5% of memory CD4, and under 0.45% of memory CD8 clonotypes were shared. Even with the large sequencing depth, rarefaction of the sorted-subset datasets indicated that sequencing was incomplete. Naive subsets generally had larger estimated clonotype richness than memory subsets did. Because the study included a small number of donors, the genetic and exposure-history diversity represented was limited. Higher generation probabilities were observed for clonotypes shared by all four sorted-subset donors than for non-shared clonotypes.

TCR CDR3 regions were amplified from genomic DNA by multiplex PCR using the deep immunoSEQ assay. Extracted genomic DNA from each cell subset was distributed evenly across all wells of several immunoSEQ 96-well plates, and each plate was treated as a replicate. For sorted subsets, about 200 ng genomic DNA, equal to 30,000 to 35,000 T cell genomes, was loaded into each replicate PCR. The purified libraries were quantified using a Qubit 3.0 fluorometer, sized with a Bioanalyzer 2100, and then quantified again using the KAPA Library Quantification kit. Every immunoSEQ 96-well plate was sequenced on a dedicated single-read 150-cycle Illumina NextSeq 550 flow cell. For the original study's pipeline: The immunoSEQ output contained only junctional sequences without quality scores, so filtering could not match that applied to full-length reads. Sequences were annotated with PyIR, a Python wrapper for IgBLAST v1.9, using IMGT germline references to assign V/J genes and CDR3. Reads with weak V/J assignments (E-value above 1e-6), missing CDR3, stop codons, out-of-frame junctions, or ambiguous translated residues were removed. V3J clonotypes were defined by identical inferred V gene, J gene, and CDR3 amino acid sequence. The percentage overlap between two repertoires was calculated by dividing the number of shared unique clonotypes by the size of the smaller repertoire. Richness of each repertoire was evaluated using RTK rarefaction, the Chao1 estimator, and Recon v2.1 estimates of unobserved clonotypes. Generation probabilities were computed with OLGA for all TCRbeta clonotypes obtained by the gDNA method from several donors. TCRdb carries this immuneACCESS record with in-frame sequences only. Its versions omit some clonotypes, under half of them owing to an unresolved V gene in the studies checked, with the rest unexplained. V and J calls plus clone size are reproduced from that table; the DNA served to infer D and trimming. The sample table contains 2 million to 2.5 million clones; only one count was recorded for approximately 95% of them. Less than 0.15% of the sample is held by the ten biggest clonotypes.

The V gene is TRBV6-5 and the J gene is TRBJ2-7; the D gene remains uncertain. Sequencing input: naive CD4+ T cells sorted from blood. The label giving this sample's cell subset or site can be read as: CD45RA+ positively selected. The sequence derives from a man between 18 and 29 years old in good health. The CDR3 region has the sequence CASSYLGSAGEQYF. The nucleotide sequence is given as TGTGCCAGCAGTTACTTGGGCAGCGCCGGGGAGCAGTACTTC.